This T cell receptor beta chain was documented in a study of T-cell reconstitution after alpha-beta-depleted transplantation in children. Unique molecular identifiers tagged the TCRbeta library. Each CDR3 protein is one row after TCRdb ran MiXCR on the PCR reads. The data show tens of thousands of distinct CDR3 sequences, about 6.7% seen once. This clonotype turned up a few times. This specimen consisted of PBMCs from the stem cell graft donor, obtained from the stem cell graft. This receptor was taken from a human donor who donated a stem cell graft to a child with acute lymphoblastic leukemia.

In DNA, the CDR3 is TGTGCCACCAGTGATCCGGGCGGATACACCGGGGAGCTGTTTTTT. Amino acids: CATSDPGGYTGELFF. The chain joins TRBV24-1 to TRBJ2-2, with D unresolved. This CDR3 spans 15 amino acids. Germline CDR1 reads KGHDR; CDR2 reads SFDVKD. Deletions cut 3 bases from V and 3 bases from J, with 10 bases between.